Below are 15 T cell receptor beta chains sequenced from a single sample in a study of T cells in Graves' hyperthyroidism and ophthalmopathy. The source material, RNA transcripts, was used to amplify TCR beta CDR3 regions. When the TCR CDR3 underwent first-round RT-PCR, the HTBI primer set was used. TCRdb independently ran MiXCR on the multiplex PCR reads; one entry per CDR3 protein. The sample records 400,000 to 500,000 distinct CDR3 sequences, roughly an eighth being singletons. The source material was blood. The receptor set was obtained from a woman aged 18-35 years with Graves' hyperthyroidism.

Many counts were recorded for this clonotype. The chain carries TRBV4-1 and TRBJ2-7; 9 bases are a match to TRBD2. The V gene's germline CDR1 is MGHRA and CDR2 YSYEKL. The CDR3 is 16 amino acids. The trim removed 0 bases at V and 3 bases at J, leaving 6 bases unmatched. The DNA of the CDR3 is TGCGCCAGCAGCCAAGAAGATAGCGGGAGTTTCTACGAGCAGTACTTC. Protein: CASSQEDSGSFYEQYF.

This clonotype was counted many times. The chain combines TRBV6-2 or TRBV6-3 with TRBJ2-7; the match to TRBD2 covers 14 bases. V lost 0 bases and J lost 2; bases outside the gene matches: 12. The CDR3 length is 20 residues. CDR1 MNHEY and CDR2 SVGEGT come from the germline V gene. The DNA of the CDR3 is TGTGCCAGCAGTTACTCTGAACCGGGACTAGCGGGAGAGGGGGCCTACGAGCAGTACTTC. It is translated as CASSYSEPGLAGEGAYEQYF.

This clonotype was seen repeatedly, ten times or more. This chain uses TRBV5-6 with TRBJ1-2, with 10 bases that match TRBD1. Per germline, CDR1 SGHDT and CDR2 YYEEEE. This CDR3 contains 15 residues. V trimming: 0 bases; J trimming: 4 bases; junction bases outside the gene matches: 3. The DNA for the CDR3 is TGTGCCAGCAGCTTGGATGGGACAGGGGTCTATGGCTACACCTTC. Translation gives CASSLDGTGVYGYTF.

This clonotype was seen repeatedly, ten times or more. This sequence joins TRBV7-3 and TRBJ2-1, with D possibly matching TRBD2 (6 bases). The CDR3 has 15 amino acids. V was trimmed by 2 bases and J by 8 bases, leaving 16 bases between them. Germline V gene data show CDR1 as SGHTA and CDR2 as FQGTGA. DNA for the CDR3: TGTGCCAGCAGCTTATCAGGCACGGCGGGGTATGAGCAGTTCTTC. It translates to CASSLSGTAGYEQFF.

This clonotype was recorded many times. The chain couples TRBV20-1 to TRBJ1-4; no clear D gene. This CDR3 is 15 amino acids long. CDR1 and CDR2 (germline): DFQATT, SNEGSKA (reference sequence). Between the trimmed V and J ends, which lost 1 base and 5 bases, there was a span of 14 bases. In DNA, the CDR3 is TGCAGTGCTAGAGCTCTAGGGCTGCAAAATGAAAAACTGTTTTTT. Protein product: CSARALGLQNEKLFF.

This clonotype was recorded at least ten times. The chain joins TRBV15 to TRBJ2-2; D is undetermined. CDR3 length: 13 amino acids. V was cut by 3 bases and J by 1 base, with 3 bases left in between. Looked up from germline, CDR1 is LNHNV and CDR2 is YYDKDF (reference sequence). CDR3 in amino acids: CATSSGNTGELFF. The CDR3 DNA reads as TGTGCCACCAGCAGTGGGAACACCGGGGAGCTGTTTTTT.

This clonotype was seen a single time. The chain joins TRBV3-1 to TRBJ2-1; D unresolved. This CDR3 spans 12 amino acids. Trimming left V 3 bases short and J 10 bases short, with 10 bases between. Germline values: CDR1 LGHDT, CDR2 YNNKEL (reference sequence). Here the CDR3 reads CASSHPGREQFF. The CDR3, as DNA: TGTGCCAGCAGCCACCCCGGCAGGGAGCAGTTCTTC.

V usage is TRBV30 and J usage is TRBJ2-1; TRBD2 aligns across 9 bases. CDR3 length: 14 amino acids. CDR1 is GTSNPN, CDR2 SVGIG, per germline (reference sequence). V was pared by 4 bases and J by 8 bases, with 9 bases of the junction left unmatched. CDR3 DNA: TGTGCCTGGACTTCTGGACTAGCGAGGCATGAGCAGTTCTTC. Its protein product is CAWTSGLARHEQFF.

This clonotype has ten or more counts. This rearrangement joins TRBV5-1 to TRBJ2-7, with no clear D. Between the trimmed V and J ends, which lost 2 bases and 0 bases, there was a span of 9 bases. The CDR3 loop spans 14 amino acids. CDR1 and CDR2 from the germline V gene are SGHRS and YFSETQ. The CDR3 DNA reads as TGCGCCAGCAGCTTAAACGCACACTCCTACGAGCAGTACTTC. Protein product: CASSLNAHSYEQYF.

This clonotype came up a few times. This rearrangement joins TRBV5-4 to TRBJ2-7, with 8 nucleotides matching TRBD2. The ends lost 4 bases at V and 2 bases at J; junction bases unmatched: 5. Germline values: CDR1 SGHNT, CDR2 YYREEE (reference sequence). This CDR3 comprises 14 residues. CDR3 protein: CASSGGTRPYEQYF. The CDR3 DNA sequence: TGTGCCAGCAGCGGCGGGACTAGGCCCTACGAGCAGTACTTC. The whole variable domain, filled in from reference TRBV5-4 and TRBJ2-7, reads ETGVTQSPTHLIKTRGQQVTLRCSSQSGHNTVSWYQQALGQGPQFIFQYYREEENGRGNFPPRFSGLQFPNYSSELNVNALELDDSALYLCASSGGTRPYEQYFGPGTRLTVT.

This clonotype was seen many times. V usage is TRBV11-3 and J usage is TRBJ2-7, with TRBD1 matching 8 bases. CDR1 is SGHNT and CDR2 is YENEEA in the germline V gene. With 3 bases clipped from V and 0 bases from J, the junction kept 4 bases outside the gene matches. The CDR3 is made up of 15 amino acids. DNA for the CDR3: TGTGCCAGCAGCTTCGAGACAGGGGACTCCTACGAGCAGTACTTC. This sequence encodes CASSFETGDSYEQYF.

This clonotype was observed a few times. A much larger clone lies a single base off, so this may be a read error. The V gene is TRBV7-8, the J gene TRBJ1-5; perhaps TRBD1 as D (6 bases). Germline V gene lookup returns CDR1 SGHVS and CDR2 FQNEAQ. Trimming stripped 5 bases from V and 5 bases from J, with 13 bases between. There are 14 residues in the CDR3. The CDR3 DNA reads as TGTGCCAGCAGCATACAGGGAAGCGATCAGCCCCAGCATTTT. Translated, it gives CASSIQGSDQPQHF.

This clonotype was picked up many times. This chain joins TRBV10-3 and TRBJ2-3; weak D call: TRBD1 (5 bases). The V and J ends lost 3 bases and 3 bases respectively, with 10 bases between them. This CDR3 region has 14 residues. The V gene's germline CDR1 is ENHRY and CDR2 SYGVKD. The CDR3 region is CAISEKGLTDTQYF. The DNA for the CDR3 is TGTGCCATCAGTGAAAAGGGGCTTACAGATACGCAGTATTTT.

Ten or more counts support this clonotype. This rearrangement joins TRBV7-2 to TRBJ1-1; D perhaps matches TRBD1 (6 bases). Germline V lookup: CDR1 SGHTA, CDR2 FQGNSA. The length of the CDR3 is 14 residues. The V end was cut by 5 bases, the J end by 3 bases, with 13 bases between. CDR3 in amino acids: CASSTRGGDTEAFF. In DNA form, the CDR3 reads TGTGCCAGCAGCACCCGAGGGGGGGACACTGAAGCTTTCTTT.

The chain uses TRBV2 and TRBJ1-1; TRBD1 might be the D (5 bases). The germline V gene encodes CDR1 SNHLY and CDR2 FYNNEI. V gave up 5 bases and J gave up 7 bases, with 20 bases separating them. CDR3 length: 15 residues. The DNA of the CDR3 is TGTGCCAGCAGTCCGGGAGGGGCCCGTTGGGTTGAAGCTTTCTTT. Its protein product is CASSPGGARWVEAFF.